The 10 T cell receptor beta chains below all came from one sample that was sequenced in a study of T cells in Graves' hyperthyroidism and ophthalmopathy. Amplification of TCR beta CDR3 regions was performed using RNA transcripts as template. A first-round RT-PCR of the TCR CDR3 used the HTBI primer set. TCRdb re-analysed the multiplex PCR reads in MiXCR, keeping a single row per CDR3 protein. In the table there are fewer than 750,000 distinct CDR3 sequences, over 12% of which are singletons. Material for sequencing was blood. These receptors were obtained from a woman aged 40 to 50 with Graves' ophthalmopathy.

This clonotype occurred many times. This CDR3 reads CASSFGRYSNQPQHF. The CDR3 region has the DNA TGTGCCAGCAGTTTTGGCAGATATAGCAATCAGCCCCAGCATTTT. The V call is TRBV12-3 or TRBV12-4, the J call TRBJ1-5, with D unresolved. This CDR3 comprises 15 residues. The V and J ends lost 3 bases and 0 bases respectively, with 9 bases between them.

This clonotype was seen a handful of times. The chain links TRBV6-1 to TRBJ2-7, with TRBD1 matching 10 bases. The length of the CDR3 is 15 residues. Germline V gene data show CDR1 as MNHNS and CDR2 as SASEGT. J lost 2 bases, V lost 7 bases, and 8 bases had no gene match. CDR3 amino acids: CASMTGGPPTYEQYF. The CDR3, as DNA: TGTGCCAGCATGACAGGGGGCCCCCCAACCTACGAGCAGTACTTC.

This clonotype was recorded many times. This chain joins TRBV6-1 and TRBJ1-5; D is uncertain. The ends were cut back, 3 bases at V and 5 bases at J, with 5 bases in the middle. The CDR3 runs 12 residues. Germline values: CDR1 MNHNS, CDR2 SASEGT. CDR3: CASSEGYQPQHF. The CDR3 DNA is TGTGCCAGCAGTGAGGGTTATCAGCCCCAGCATTTT.

This clonotype was picked up many times. The chain carries TRBV19 and TRBJ1-5, with a tentative D call TRBD1 (5 bases). The CDR3 sequence is 15 residues long. With 5 bases removed from V and 0 bases from J, the gap between germline ends came to 11 bases. Per germline, CDR1 LNHDA and CDR2 SQIVND (reference sequence). CDR3 in amino acids: CASSWTSYSNQPQHF. In DNA form, the CDR3 reads TGTGCCAGTAGTTGGACATCCTATAGCAATCAGCCCCAGCATTTT. Using reference TRBV19 and TRBJ1-5 for the parts outside the CDR3, the full variable domain is DGGITQSPKYLFRKEGQNVTLSCEQNLNHDAMYWYRQDPGQGLRLIYYSQIVNDFQKGDIAEGYSVSREKKESFPLTVTSAQKNPTAFYLCASSWTSYSNQPQHFGDGTRLSIL.

This clonotype was observed many times. J is TRBJ1-1 and V is TRBV7-8, with D unresolved. V lost 7 bases to trimming and J lost 0 bases, with 6 bases between them. The CDR3 runs 12 residues. Germline V gene lookup returns CDR1 SGHVS and CDR2 FQNEAQ. The CDR3 spells CASTTLNTEAFF. The CDR3 DNA reads as TGTGCCAGCACAACATTGAACACTGAAGCTTTCTTT.

This clonotype was counted ten times or more. The rearrangement joins TRBV5-1 to TRBJ1-1; D possibly corresponds to TRBD1 (6 bases). Germline CDR1 SGHRS, CDR2 YFSETQ. The CDR3 has 13 residues. V lost 7 bases to trimming and J lost 3 bases, with 13 bases between them. CDR3 sequence reads: CASAGQGDTEAFF. The CDR3 DNA is TGCGCCAGCGCGGGACAAGGAGACACTGAAGCTTTCTTT.

This clonotype was seen repeatedly, ten times or more. The chain links TRBV7-2 to TRBJ2-7; 11 bases fit TRBD2. Germline CDR1 and CDR2: SGHTA and FQGNSA. Germline trimming cut 5 bases from V and 0 bases from J; bases unmatched to any gene: 6. The CDR3 spans 16 residues. As DNA, the CDR3 is TGTGCCAGCAGCCGTCTAGCGGGAGGTAGCTCCTACGAGCAGTACTTC. This translates into CASSRLAGGSSYEQYF.

This clonotype was recorded many times. The CDR3 bases are TGTGCCAGCAGTAATAGCGGGAGTGGATACGAGCAGTACTTC. It encodes CASSNSGSGYEQYF. This chain joins TRBV27 and TRBJ2-7, with TRBD2 identical over 9 bases. The germline V gene encodes CDR1 MNHEY and CDR2 SMNVEV (reference sequence). Germline trimming cut 5 bases from V and 4 bases from J; bases unmatched to any gene: 6. This CDR3 is built from 14 residues.

Many counts were recorded for this clonotype. A much larger clonotype is one base distant, so this may be a read error. This chain connects TRBV6-5 to TRBJ2-7; a weak D match, TRBD1 (5 bases). Germline CDR1 MNHEY, CDR2 SVGAGI. This CDR3 region has 14 residues. This CDR3 reads CVSSYGAGTYEQYF. The CDR3 DNA is TGTGTCAGCAGTTATGGGGCAGGAACATACGAGCAGTACTTC.

This chain uses TRBV7-9 with TRBJ2-7; perhaps TRBD1 as D (6 bases). The germline V gene encodes CDR1 SEHNR and CDR2 FQNEAQ (reference sequence). This CDR3 region has 15 residues. V gave up 5 bases and J gave up 6 bases, with 20 bases separating them. Here the CDR3 reads CASSPGTTGYVEQYF. The CDR3 DNA follows: TGTGCCAGCAGCCCCGGCACGACAGGCTACGTCGAGCAGTACTTC.